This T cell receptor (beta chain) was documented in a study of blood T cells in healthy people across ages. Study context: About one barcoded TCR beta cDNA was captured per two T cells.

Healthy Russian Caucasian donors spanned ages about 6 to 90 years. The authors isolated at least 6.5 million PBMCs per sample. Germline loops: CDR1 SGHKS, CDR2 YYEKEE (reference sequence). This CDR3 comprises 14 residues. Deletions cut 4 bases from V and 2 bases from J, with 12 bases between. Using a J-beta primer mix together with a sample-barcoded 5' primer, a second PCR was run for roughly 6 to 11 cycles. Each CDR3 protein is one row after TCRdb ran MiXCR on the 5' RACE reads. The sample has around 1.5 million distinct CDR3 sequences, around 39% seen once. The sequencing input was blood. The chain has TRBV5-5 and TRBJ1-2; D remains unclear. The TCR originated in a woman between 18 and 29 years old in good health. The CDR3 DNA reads TGTGCCAGCAGCCAGTTGTCCGTGAACTATGGCTACACCTTC. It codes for CASSQLSVNYGYTF.